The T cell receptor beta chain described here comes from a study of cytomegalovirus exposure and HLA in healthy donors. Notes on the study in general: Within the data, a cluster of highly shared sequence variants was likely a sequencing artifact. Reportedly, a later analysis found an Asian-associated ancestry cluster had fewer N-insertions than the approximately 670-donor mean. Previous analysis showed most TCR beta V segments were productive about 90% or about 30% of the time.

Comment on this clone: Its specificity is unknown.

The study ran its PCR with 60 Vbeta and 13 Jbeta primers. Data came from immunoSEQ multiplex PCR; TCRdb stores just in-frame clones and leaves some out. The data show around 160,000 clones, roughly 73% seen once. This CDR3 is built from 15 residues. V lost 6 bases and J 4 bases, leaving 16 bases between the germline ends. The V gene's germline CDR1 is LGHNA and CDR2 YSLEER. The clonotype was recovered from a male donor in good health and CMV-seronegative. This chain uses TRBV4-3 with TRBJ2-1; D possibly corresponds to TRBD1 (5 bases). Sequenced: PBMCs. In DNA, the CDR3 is TGCGCCAGCAGGGAAGGCAGGGCTGGGTACAATGAGCAGTTCTTC. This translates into CASREGRAGYNEQFF.